The rows below give T cell receptor beta chains drawn from one sample of a study of vaccination and CD4 T cells after COVID-19. Antigens for these TCRs are unknown. Each CDR3 protein is one row after TCRdb ran MiXCR on the PCR reads. Of over 10,000 distinct CDR3 sequences listed, around three fifths are singletons. The sample taken for sequencing was CD4+ T cells from blood, cultured in vitro. The receptor set was obtained from a human donor who had recovered from COVID-19. The CDR3 runs from the conserved cysteine through the conserved F or W. A D gene is named only where the DNA matches it firmly. Clone size, where shown, is once, few, many, or a class for clones that have expanded.

v_gene	abundance	d_gene	j_gene	CDR3nt	CDR3aa
TRBV20-1	few	NA	TRBJ1-5	TGCAGTGCTAGAGATGGGGCAGGGGTTGGTCAGCCCCAGCATTTT	CSARDGAGVGQPQHF
TRBV2	once	NA	TRBJ2-7	TGTGCCAGCAGTGATTCGGGGCTACTAAGGGAGCAGTACTTC	CASSDSGLLREQYF
TRBV7-2	NA	NA	TRBJ2-1	TGTGCCAGCAGCCGGAGGAATGAGCAGTTCTTC	CASSRRNEQFF
TRBV23-1	NA	NA	TRBJ2-1	TGCGCCAGCAGCCGGGGGAAGAGGGACAATGAGCAGTTCTTC	CASSRGKRDNEQFF
TRBV4-2	NA	NA	TRBJ2-6	TGTGCCAGCAGCCAAGATGGGGCGCAAGGGGCCAACGTCCTGACTTTC	CASSQDGAQGANVLTF
TRBV19	NA	TRBD1	TRBJ1-5	TGTGCCAGTACCCCATTAGGGACAGATAGCAATCAGCCCCAGCATTTT	CASTPLGTDSNQPQHF
TRBV15	NA	TRBD2	TRBJ2-3	TGTGCCACCAGCAGAGATGGGAGACTAGCGGGAGGGCCCATCCGCCAGTATTTT	CATSRDGRLAGGPIRQYF
TRBV6-1	few	NA	TRBJ2-5	TGTGCCAGCAGTGAACTGGGGCGGGAAGAGACCCAGTACTTC	CASSELGREETQYF
TRBV20-1	few	NA	TRBJ2-3	TGCAGTGCTTGGCGCGGGAAGTACACAGATACGCAGTATTTT	CSAWRGKYTDTQYF
TRBV20-1	NA	TRBD1	TRBJ1-1	TGCAGTGCTTACGGACAGGTGAACACTGAAGCTTTCTTT	CSAYGQVNTEAFF
TRBV24-1	NA	TRBD2	TRBJ2-3	TGTGCCACCAGGGGACTAGCTAGGACAGATACGCAGTATTTT	CATRGLARTDTQYF
TRBV20-1	few	TRBD1	TRBJ1-3	TGCAGTGCTAGCGACAGGGCCTCTGGAAACACCATATATTTT	CSASDRASGNTIYF
TRBV6-1	NA	NA	TRBJ2-5	TGTGCCAGCAGTGAAGTAGGACGGGGGCCGAGGGAGACCCAGTACTTC	CASSEVGRGPRETQYF
TRBV12-3/TRBV12-4	NA	TRBD1	TRBJ2-1	TGTGCCAGCAGGGCCGGGACAGGGACCTACAATGAGCAGTTCTTC	CASRAGTGTYNEQFF
TRBV6-5	NA	NA	TRBJ2-3	TGTGCCAGCAGTTACTCTGGTTCTACGGGCACAGATACGCAGTATTTT	CASSYSGSTGTDTQYF
TRBV21-1	NA	NA	TRBJ2-7	TGTGCCAGCAGCAAAGTAGAGACTAGGAAGTCCTACGAGCAGTACTTC	CASSKVETRKSYEQYF
TRBV7-2	NA	NA	TRBJ2-1	TGTGCCAGCAGCAATATCCCGGTTTATGAGCAGTTCTTC	CASSNIPVYEQFF
TRBV20-1	NA	TRBD2	TRBJ2-7	TGCAGTGCTAGACGAACGGGAGGGGGGAGCTCCTACGAGCAGTACTTC	CSARRTGGGSSYEQYF
TRBV6-1	NA	TRBD1	TRBJ2-7	TGTGCCAGCAGTGAGTCCCTGACAGGGGGGTTCTACGAGCAGTACTTC	CASSESLTGGFYEQYF
TRBV20-1	few	NA	TRBJ2-5	TGCAGTGCTAGAGACGGGGCCCGCCATGGTCGAGAGACCCAGTACTTC	CSARDGARHGRETQYF